This entry concerns a single T cell receptor beta chain. The data belong to a study of blood T cell repertoires in COVID-19. Germline V lookup: CDR1 MDHEN, CDR2 SYDVKM. V dropped 6 bases and J dropped 4; count of bases not matched to a gene: 11. The CDR3 is made up of 16 amino acids. Clones were sequenced by immunoSEQ multiplex PCR, and TCRdb holds only the in-frame ones, with some missing. Of just under 150,000 clones detected, about 85% appear once; the ten largest clones hold approximately 2.5%. The sequence derives from a human donor with acute or convalescent COVID-19. The donor label of this sample is uncertain. This rearrangement joins TRBV28 to TRBJ2-3, with 9 bases identical to TRBD1. Sequenced: peripheral blood. As DNA, the CDR3 is TGTGCCAGCAGGCTACCCGGGACAGGGCACGCAGATACGCAGTATTTT. The encoded protein is CASRLPGTGHADTQYF.